The 32 T cell receptor beta chains below come from one sample, sequenced in a study of T cells in localized non-small cell lung cancer. The method was immunoSEQ multiplex PCR; TCRdb's version includes in-frame clones alone and lacks a portion of them. The table includes over 1,500 clones, just over 20% detected once. Sequenced material: lung tumor tissue, taken before any cancer treatment. Receptor source: a female donor of 60 years or more with stage II lung adenocarcinoma.

This clone was recorded a few times. The chain links TRBV4-1 to TRBJ2-6, with unresolved D. Trimming stripped 3 bases from V and 3 bases from J, with 3 bases between. The germline CDR1 and CDR2 sequences are MGHRA and YSYEKL. This CDR3 region has 13 residues. CDR3 amino acids: CASSQSGANVLTF. The CDR3 DNA reads as TGCGCCAGCAGCCAGAGTGGGGCCAACGTCCTGACTTTC.

This clone was found a few times. The J gene is TRBJ2-5, the V gene TRBV11-3; D perhaps matches TRBD2 (6 bases). V dropped 5 bases and J dropped 2 bases, with 12 bases sitting between them. Germline V CDR1 and CDR2: SGHNT, YENEEA. The CDR3 spans 14 residues. The CDR3 is CASSVSGRQETQYF. In DNA form, the CDR3 reads TGTGCCAGCAGCGTCTCAGGGAGGCAAGAGACCCAGTACTTC.

Comment on this clone: From the germline J gene comes the end of the CDR3, since the read stops 1 residue before it. This sequence joins TRBV10-3 and TRBJ1-4, with TRBD1 identical over 7 bases. Per germline, CDR1 ENHRY and CDR2 SYGVKD. V was clipped by 0 bases and J by 3 bases; unmatched bases: 1. The CDR3 consists of 15 residues. Partial CDR3 DNA: TGTGCCATCAGTGAGTCAGGGACAGCTAATGAAAAACTGTTT. Translating it yields CAISESGTANEKLF. The complete CDR3 protein is CAISESGTANEKLFF.

The rearrangement links TRBV29-1 to TRBJ1-1; no reliable D call. Per the germline V gene, CDR1 is SQVTM and CDR2 is ANQGSEA. V lost 7 bases, J lost 1 base, and 10 bases lay in between. This CDR3 comprises 12 residues. Written as DNA, the CDR3 is TGCAGCGCCCGGACGGGGAACACTGAAGCTTTCTTT. Its protein product is CSARTGNTEAFF.

The rearrangement uses TRBV11-3 and TRBJ2-3, with D uncertain. The V and J ends lost 5 bases and 0 bases respectively, with 18 bases between them. This CDR3 comprises 17 residues. Per germline, CDR1 SGHNT and CDR2 YENEEA. The CDR3, as DNA: TGTGCCAGCAGCCCCGGGTCGTCGGCCCAGAGCACAGATACGCAGTATTTT. Translated, it gives CASSPGSSAQSTDTQYF.

The chain employs TRBV6-8 and TRBJ2-1; D perhaps matches TRBD1 (5 bases). Germline CDR1 is MNHGY and CDR2 is SAAAGT. This CDR3 is 14 amino acids long. Trimming shortened V by 7 bases and J by 7 bases, and 17 bases separated the two germline ends. CDR3 residues: CASTSGWGPNEQFF. Here the CDR3 DNA reads TGTGCCAGCACCTCGGGTTGGGGCCCTAATGAGCAGTTCTTC.

The chain employs TRBV14 and TRBJ1-6; D might be TRBD1 (6 bases). The CDR3 is made up of 16 amino acids. The germline V gene has CDR1 SGHDN and CDR2 FVKESK. Trimming took 5 bases from V and 0 from J, leaving 11 bases between them. The CDR3 here is CASSSLTGSYNSPLHF. The CDR3 DNA sequence: TGTGCCAGCAGCTCTCTGACAGGCTCCTATAATTCACCCCTCCACTTT. The entire variable domain, with the rest obtained from reference TRBV14 and TRBJ1-6, is as follows: EAGVTQFPSHSVIEKGQTVTLRCDPISGHDNLYWYRRVMGKEIKFLLHFVKESKQDESGMPNNRFLAERTGGTYSTLKVQPAELEDSGVYFCASSSLTGSYNSPLHFGNGTRLTVT.

By share of the sample, this clone is medium-sized. The DNA of the CDR3 is TGTGCCAGCAGACCAGACGAGGGCCCGGTGGACGAGCAGTTCTTC. The encoded protein is CASRPDEGPVDEQFF. This chain links TRBV11-3 with TRBJ2-1; tentative D call: TRBD2 (5 bases). The CDR3 length is 15 residues. The V end lost 6 bases, the J end lost 10 bases, and 22 bases lay between the germline ends. Germline CDR1 reads SGHNT; CDR2 reads YENEEA.

V usage is TRBV19 and J usage is TRBJ1-2; D is unresolved. The CDR3 runs to 14 residues. CDR1 and CDR2 (germline): LNHDA, SQIVND (reference sequence). Trimming removed 7 bases at V and 8 bases at J, with 20 bases between. CDR3 DNA sequence: TGTGCCAGTATCGGGAGGTCCGACCTTGAGGGCTACACCTTC. Protein product: CASIGRSDLEGYTF.

This clone has a handful of counts. The chain joins TRBV28 to TRBJ2-7; 12 nucleotides align to TRBD2. The CDR3 sequence is 17 residues long. J gave up 4 bases and V 6 bases, and 13 bases lay outside the gene matches. Germline-derived CDR1 and CDR2 are MDHEN and SYDVKM. The DNA of the CDR3 is TGTGCCAGCAGACCAGGGCTAGCGGGAGGGGGTGATTACGAGCAGTACTTC. Its protein is CASRPGLAGGGDYEQYF.

A few counts support this clone. The chain combines TRBV6-8 with TRBJ2-2; D gene uncertain. The length of the CDR3 is 16 residues. The germline gives CDR1 MNHGY, CDR2 SAAAGT. Trimming took 2 bases from V and 7 from J, leaving 17 bases between them. CDR3 nucleotide sequence: TGTGCCAGCAGTTACCTGGGATCCCGGAAAGGCGGGGAGCTGTTTTTT. This gives the protein CASSYLGSRKGGELFF.

This clone was detected a few times. This chain uses TRBV11-3 with TRBJ1-4, with D possibly being TRBD1 (6 bases). The CDR3 is made up of 14 amino acids. V lost 5 bases and J lost 8, with 15 bases in between. CDR1 is SGHNT and CDR2 is YENEEA in the germline V gene. The CDR3 DNA reads as TGTGCCAGCAGCCAGGGGTCGCAATGGGAAAAACTGTTTTTT. This sequence encodes CASSQGSQWEKLFF.

By share, this clone counts as medium-sized. The chain combines TRBV12-5 with TRBJ1-1; 8 positions agree with TRBD1. The CDR3 runs 14 residues. Per germline, CDR1 LGHNT and CDR2 FRNRAP. DNA of the CDR3: TGTGCCAGCATCCTGGACAGGGTGAACACTGAAGCTTTCTTT. Amino acids: CASILDRVNTEAFF.

This chain links TRBV29-1 with TRBJ1-2; 11 bases map to TRBD1. Germline V gene data show CDR1 as SQVTM and CDR2 as ANQGSEA. This CDR3 region has 15 residues. Trimming at V came to 3 bases and at J to 7 bases, leaving 10 bases not matched to a gene. The DNA of the CDR3 is TGCAGCGTTGAGGGGATGGACAGGGGGCAGGGTGGCTACACCTTC. Translated, it gives CSVEGMDRGQGGYTF.

The chain couples TRBV19 to TRBJ2-2; D is unclear. Trimming stripped 6 bases from V and 0 bases from J, with 8 bases between. CDR3 length: 14 amino acids. Germline CDR1 and CDR2: LNHDA and SQIVND (reference sequence). The CDR3 loop is CASRELSNTGELFF. Written as DNA, the CDR3 is TGTGCCAGTAGGGAATTATCGAACACCGGGGAGCTGTTTTTT.

The rearrangement uses TRBV19 and TRBJ2-1; 7 bases are shared with TRBD2. The CDR3 runs to 15 residues. With 6 bases clipped from V and 5 bases from J, the junction kept 10 bases outside the gene matches. The V gene's germline CDR1 is LNHDA and CDR2 SQIVND (reference sequence). The CDR3 loop is CASSSKRAGDNEQFF. Written as DNA, the CDR3 is TGTGCCAGTAGCTCCAAGCGGGCGGGGGACAATGAGCAGTTCTTC.

The chain has TRBV5-1 and TRBJ1-3; no clear D. Germline assignment: CDR1 SGHRS and CDR2 YFSETQ. The CDR3 runs to 16 residues. Trimming removed 0 bases from V and 3 bases from J, with 13 bases in between. The CDR3 loop is CASSLASGTLGNTIYF. The CDR3 DNA is TGCGCCAGCAGCTTGGCCTCCGGCACCCTTGGAAACACCATATATTTT.

By share, this clone counts as large (0.1 to 1%). The chain is built from TRBV28 and TRBJ1-2; D is unresolved. Germline CDR1 reads MDHEN; CDR2 reads SYDVKM. Trimming shortened V by 6 bases and J by 3 bases, and 20 bases separated the two germline ends. CDR3 length equals 16 residues. The DNA of the CDR3 is TGTGCCAGCAGCCAGCCTACTCGATTTTTTTACTATGGCTACACCTTC. It encodes CASSQPTRFFYYGYTF.

The rearrangement joins TRBV18 to TRBJ1-4; unclear D gene. V shed 3 bases and J shed 0 bases, with 14 bases lying between them. In germline, CDR1 is KGHSH, CDR2 LQKENI. The CDR3 extends over 17 amino acids. DNA of the CDR3: TGTGCCAGCTCACCGGCATCCGTGCATGCAACTAATGAAAAACTGTTTTTT. This sequence encodes CASSPASVHATNEKLFF.

This clone counts as medium-sized. The V and J genes are TRBV11-3 and TRBJ2-1; D remains unclear. V shed 4 bases and J shed 4 bases, with 17 bases lying between them. The CDR3 length is 16 residues. In germline, CDR1 is SGHNT, CDR2 YENEEA. In DNA form, the CDR3 reads TGTGCCAGCAGCTCTCTGGGTGGGCGAAGGTACAATGAGCAGTTCTTC. It is translated as CASSSLGGRRYNEQFF.

Only a few counts were recorded for this clone. The CDR3: CASSLLNTEAFF. As DNA, the CDR3 is TGTGCCAGCTCCCTCCTTAACACTGAAGCTTTCTTT. The genes are TRBV18 and TRBJ1-1; no clear D. Trimming pared 6 bases from V and 2 bases from J, leaving 7 bases between. Looked up from germline, CDR1 is KGHSH and CDR2 is LQKENI. CDR3 size: 12 residues.

This clone was counted a few times. The rearrangement links TRBV11-3 to TRBJ2-5; weak D call: TRBD1 (5 bases). The CDR3 extends over 14 amino acids. Trimming removed 5 bases at V and 5 bases at J, with 15 bases between. Germline V gene sequence: CDR1 SGHNT, CDR2 YENEEA. CDR3 in amino acids: CASSTGRAWETQYF. Here the CDR3 DNA reads TGTGCCAGCAGCACCGGCAGGGCCTGGGAGACCCAGTACTTC.

This clone was seen a few times. The CDR3 sequence: CASSFSVNTEAFF. The CDR3 region has the DNA TGTGCCAGCAGCTTTTCGGTGAACACTGAAGCTTTCTTT. The chain carries TRBV7-2 and TRBJ1-1; no reliable D call. This CDR3 has 13 amino acids. CDR1 is SGHTA and CDR2 is FQGNSA in the germline V gene. Trimming took 3 bases from V and 0 from J, leaving 5 bases between them.

This clone was counted a few times. This rearrangement joins TRBV28 to TRBJ1-2; D is unresolved. V lost 6 bases and J lost 2, with 25 bases in between. Germline-derived CDR1 and CDR2 are MDHEN and SYDVKM. The CDR3 is 18 amino acids. The CDR3: CASSPRRGITLVNYGYTF. The CDR3 DNA is TGTGCCAGCAGCCCCCGTAGAGGCATTACCTTGGTGAACTATGGCTACACCTTC.

The chain is built from TRBV30 and TRBJ2-1, with a tentative D call TRBD2 (5 bases). V dropped 5 bases and J dropped 4 bases, with 9 bases sitting between them. The CDR3 is 12 residues long. Germline CDR1 GTSNPN, CDR2 SVGIG (reference sequence). CDR3 DNA: TGTGCCTGGGGTCGGGGTTACAATGAGCAGTTCTTC. Amino acids: CAWGRGYNEQFF.

For the CDR3, the DNA is TGTGCCAGCAGCTTAGTTTTCCGCCAGCCGAACACTGAAGCTTTCTTT. Translation: CASSLVFRQPNTEAFF. This chain links TRBV11-3 with TRBJ1-1; D is undetermined. The V gene lost 1 base and the J gene lost 1 base, with 13 bases spanning the gap. Germline CDR1 SGHNT, CDR2 YENEEA. CDR3 length: 16 residues.

This clone was detected a few times. V usage is TRBV28 and J usage is TRBJ2-7; possible D gene TRBD2, 6 bases. Looked up from germline, CDR1 is MDHEN and CDR2 is SYDVKM. Between the trimmed V and J ends, which lost 2 bases and 9 bases, there was a span of 11 bases. The CDR3 extends over 12 amino acids. This CDR3 is CASSLPGEGQYF. The CDR3 DNA reads as TGTGCCAGCAGTTTACCGGGGGAAGGGCAGTACTTC.

This clone was observed a few times. This chain joins TRBV11-3 and TRBJ2-5, with 8 bases that match TRBD2. CDR1 and CDR2 (germline): SGHNT, YENEEA. There are 15 residues in the CDR3. The V segment lost 4 bases and the J segment 5 bases; nucleotides outside the gene matches: 9. The CDR3 nucleotides are TGTGCCAGCAGCTCTGGAAGGACTAGCAGGGAGACCCAGTACTTC. It yields the protein CASSSGRTSRETQYF.

The V gene is TRBV9, the J gene TRBJ1-5; D is ambiguous. This CDR3 is built from 13 residues. The V and J ends lost 6 bases and 0 bases respectively, with 7 bases between them. In germline, CDR1 is SGDLS, CDR2 YYNGEE. The CDR3 coding sequence is TGTGCCAGCATGGGAGATAGCAATCAGCCCCAGCATTTT. Its protein product is CASMGDSNQPQHF.

The V and J genes are TRBV30 and TRBJ1-2; possibly TRBD1 for D (5 bases). The CDR3 is made up of 13 amino acids. Germline lookup yields CDR1 GTSNPN and CDR2 SVGIG (reference sequence). V lost 5 bases, J lost 0 bases, and 10 bases lay in between. The CDR3 loop reads CAWAGTSNYGYTF. The DNA for the CDR3 is TGTGCCTGGGCCGGGACCTCTAACTATGGCTACACCTTC.

A few counts support this clone. The chain combines TRBV6-8 with TRBJ1-1; D ambiguous. Germline loops: CDR1 MNHGY, CDR2 SAAAGT. The V end was cut by 2 bases, the J end by 1 base, with 11 bases between. The CDR3 loop spans 15 amino acids. CDR3 in amino acids: CASSYEDLGNTEAFF. DNA of the CDR3: TGTGCCAGCAGTTACGAGGACCTGGGGAACACTGAAGCTTTCTTT.

This chain connects TRBV30 to TRBJ1-1; 8 bases match TRBD1. The CDR3 has 13 amino acids. J was trimmed by 10 bases and V by 1 base; bases with no gene match: 8. The germline V gene has CDR1 GTSNPN and CDR2 SVGIG (reference sequence). The CDR3 nucleotides are TGTGCCTGGAGTGAACAGGGGGGAGGTTTAGCTTTCTTT. It encodes CAWSEQGGGLAFF.